The T cell receptor (beta chain) described here comes from a study of T cell changes during pregnancy in multiple sclerosis. With 7 bases clipped from V and 8 bases from J, the junction kept 17 bases outside the gene matches. CDR3 length: 16 residues. Germline assignment: CDR1 MDHEN and CDR2 SYDVKM. Using immunoSEQ multiplex PCR, the repertoire was profiled, and TCRdb retains in-frame clones only, with some absent. The sample includes 57,000 or so clones, 91% of them seen just once. This chain joins TRBV28 and TRBJ1-2; 9 nucleotides align to TRBD1. This TCR was recovered from a female donor in good health, enrolled as a control in a pregnancy study. Specimen: peripheral blood, collected after pregnancy. CDR3 bases: TGTGCCAGCATGGTTCCGGGACAGGGCGAATCTCGCGGCTACACCTTC. Its protein product is CASMVPGQGESRGYTF.